The present TCR beta chain was sequenced within a study of cytomegalovirus exposure and HLA in healthy donors. With 0 bases clipped from V and 4 bases from J, the junction kept 2 bases outside the gene matches. CDR1 is SEHNR, CDR2 FQNEAQ, per germline (reference sequence). The CDR3 sequence is 16 residues long. The PCR contained 60 Vbeta and 13 Jbeta primers. Libraries were prepared by immunoSEQ multiplex PCR; TCRdb keeps only in-frame clonotypes and omits some of them. The sample includes about 200,000 clones. The source is a girl aged 2 to 10 in good health and CMV-seropositive. The sample taken for sequencing was PBMCs. This chain connects TRBV7-9 to TRBJ2-1; 11 nucleotides agree with TRBD1. The CDR3 region is CASSLAGDRGYNEQFF. Written as DNA, the CDR3 is TGTGCCAGCAGCTTAGCGGGGGACAGGGGGTACAATGAGCAGTTCTTC.